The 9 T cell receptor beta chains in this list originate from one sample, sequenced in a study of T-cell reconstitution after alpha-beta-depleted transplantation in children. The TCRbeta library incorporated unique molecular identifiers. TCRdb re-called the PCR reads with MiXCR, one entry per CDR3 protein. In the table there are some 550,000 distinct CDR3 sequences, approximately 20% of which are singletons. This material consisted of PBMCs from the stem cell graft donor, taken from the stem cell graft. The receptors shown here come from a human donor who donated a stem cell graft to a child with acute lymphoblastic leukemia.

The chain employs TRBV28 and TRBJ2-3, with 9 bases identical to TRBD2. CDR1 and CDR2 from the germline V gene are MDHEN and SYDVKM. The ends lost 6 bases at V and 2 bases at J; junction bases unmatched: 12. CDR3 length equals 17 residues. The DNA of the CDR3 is TGTGCCAGCAGCCCTCAGGCGGCGGGAGGGACCACAGATACGCAGTATTTT. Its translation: CASSPQAAGGTTDTQYF.

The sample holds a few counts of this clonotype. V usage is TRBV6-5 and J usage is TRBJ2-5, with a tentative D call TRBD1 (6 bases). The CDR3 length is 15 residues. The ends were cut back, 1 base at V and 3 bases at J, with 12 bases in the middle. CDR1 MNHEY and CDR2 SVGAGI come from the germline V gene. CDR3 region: CASSYLGASKETQYF. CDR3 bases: TGTGCCAGCAGTTACTTGGGGGCAAGTAAAGAGACCCAGTACTTC.

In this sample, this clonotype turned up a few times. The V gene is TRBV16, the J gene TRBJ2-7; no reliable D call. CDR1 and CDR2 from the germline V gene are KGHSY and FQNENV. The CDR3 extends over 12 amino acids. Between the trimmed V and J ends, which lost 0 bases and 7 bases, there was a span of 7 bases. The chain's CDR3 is CASSQSHGEQYF. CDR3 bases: TGTGCCAGCAGCCAATCCCATGGGGAGCAGTACTTC.

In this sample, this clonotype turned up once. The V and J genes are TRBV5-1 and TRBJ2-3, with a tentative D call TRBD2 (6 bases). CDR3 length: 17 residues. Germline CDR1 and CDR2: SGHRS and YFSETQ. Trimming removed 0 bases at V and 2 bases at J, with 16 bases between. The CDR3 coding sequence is TGCGCCAGCAGCTTGGCTCATGTCCTAGCGAACACAGATACGCAGTATTTT. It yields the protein CASSLAHVLANTDTQYF.

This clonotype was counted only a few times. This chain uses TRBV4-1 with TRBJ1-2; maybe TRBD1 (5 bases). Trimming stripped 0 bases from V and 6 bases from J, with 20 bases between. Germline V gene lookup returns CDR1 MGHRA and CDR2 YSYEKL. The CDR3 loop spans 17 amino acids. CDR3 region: CASSQDIISQGSNGYTF. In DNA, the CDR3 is TGCGCCAGCAGCCAAGATATAATTAGTCAGGGATCAAATGGCTACACCTTC.

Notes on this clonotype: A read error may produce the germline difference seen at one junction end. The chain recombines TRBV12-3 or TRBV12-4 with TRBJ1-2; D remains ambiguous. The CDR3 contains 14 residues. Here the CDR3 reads CARSLYGGGYGYTF. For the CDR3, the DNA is TGTGCCCGCAGTTTATATGGTGGAGGCTATGGCTACACCTTC.

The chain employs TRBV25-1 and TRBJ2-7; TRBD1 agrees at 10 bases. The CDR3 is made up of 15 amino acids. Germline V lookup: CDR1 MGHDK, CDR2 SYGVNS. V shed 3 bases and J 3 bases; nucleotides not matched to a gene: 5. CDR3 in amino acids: CASSDPRDRGYEQYF. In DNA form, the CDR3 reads TGTGCCAGCAGTGATCCCCGGGACAGGGGCTACGAGCAGTACTTC.

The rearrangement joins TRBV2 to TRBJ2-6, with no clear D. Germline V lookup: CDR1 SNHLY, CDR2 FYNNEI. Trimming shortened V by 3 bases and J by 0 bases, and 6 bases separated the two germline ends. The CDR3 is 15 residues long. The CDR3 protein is CASSEVISGANVLTF. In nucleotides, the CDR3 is TGTGCCAGCAGTGAGGTTATCTCTGGGGCCAACGTCCTGACTTTC.

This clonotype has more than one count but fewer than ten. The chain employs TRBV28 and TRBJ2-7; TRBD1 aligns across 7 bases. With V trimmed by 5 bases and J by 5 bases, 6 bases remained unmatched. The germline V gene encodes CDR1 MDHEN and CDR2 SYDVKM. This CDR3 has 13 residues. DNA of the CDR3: TGTGCCAGCAGTCGGGACAGTCAGGACGAGCAGTACTTC. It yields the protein CASSRDSQDEQYF.